A single sample gave rise to the 5 T cell receptor beta chains below, sequenced in a study of T-cell memory formation after mild COVID-19. MiXCR, applied by TCRdb to the 5' RACE reads, yields one record per CDR3 protein. The top ten hold over 20% of the sample, which has 250,000 to 350,000 distinct CDR3 sequences, 15% to 20% seen once. What was sequenced was PBMCs or a T cell subset sorted from them (not recorded which). Receptors originate from a young man who had mild COVID-19 (a few samples of this study predate the infection). Cell type and time point are not known.

J is TRBJ2-1 and V is TRBV4-3; TRBD1 might be the D (6 bases). Germline CDR1 and CDR2: LGHNA and YSLEER. The CDR3 runs 20 residues. The V end lost 0 bases, the J end lost 0 bases, and 21 bases lay between the germline ends. CDR3 coding DNA: TGCGCCAGCAGCCAAGATCCGACAGGACTTGTCCTAAGCTCCTACAATGAGCAGTTCTTC. This sequence encodes CASSQDPTGLVLSSYNEQFF.

The chain uses TRBV7-2 and TRBJ2-7; 9 bases line up with TRBD2. With 5 bases clipped from V and 0 bases from J, the junction kept 5 bases outside the gene matches. This CDR3 has 15 amino acids. Germline values: CDR1 SGHTA, CDR2 FQGNSA. The CDR3 sequence is CASSLTSGNSYEQYF. The CDR3 DNA follows: TGTGCCAGCAGCCTGACTAGCGGTAACTCCTACGAGCAGTACTTC.

In its sample, this clonotype was seen once. The CDR3 nucleotides read TGTGCCAGCAGTTTCCTACTCGGGACAGGGTCTTCCTACGAGCAGTACTTC. It translates to CASSFLLGTGSSYEQYF. V and J are TRBV6-5 and TRBJ2-7; 9 bases align to TRBD1. With 4 bases clipped from V and 1 base from J, the junction kept 11 bases outside the gene matches. The CDR3 covers 17 residues. Germline loops: CDR1 MNHEY, CDR2 SVGAGI.

This clonotype turned up a few times. The chain couples TRBV6-2 or TRBV6-3 to TRBJ1-1; D is ambiguous. The germline CDR1 and CDR2 sequences are MNHEY and SVGEGT. The CDR3 covers 13 residues. V lost 0 bases, J lost 8 bases, and 10 bases lay in between. Here the CDR3 DNA reads TGTGCCAGCAGTTACTCGAGCGGTCAGGAAGCTTTCTTT. This gives the protein CASSYSSGQEAFF.

CDR3 bases: TGTGCCAGCAGTCCCGGGACAGGGTTTAGGAGGGGCACAGATACGCAGTATTTT. It codes for CASSPGTGFRRGTDTQYF. V usage is TRBV6-5 and J usage is TRBJ2-3, with 9 nucleotides matching TRBD1. With V trimmed by 5 bases and J by 1 base, 13 bases remained unmatched. The CDR3 runs to 18 residues. Germline V lookup: CDR1 MNHEY, CDR2 SVGAGI.